A single sample gave rise to the 18 T cell receptor beta chains below, sequenced in a study of naive and memory T cell subsets. An oligonucleotide containing a UMI was ligated to the 3' end of TCR cDNA. The SP2 primer and nested alpha and beta constant region primers amplified ligated cDNA in four rounds. TCRdb used MiXCR to reprocess the 5' RACE reads, holding one entry per CDR3 protein. The sample contains approximately 58,000 distinct CDR3 sequences, around 7.7% of which appear only once. The receptors were gathered from a male donor in good health.

Comment on this clonotype: Being one base from a much bigger clone, this may be a read error. This chain joins TRBV14 and TRBJ2-1, with D possibly matching TRBD2 (6 bases). Looked up from germline, CDR1 is SGHDN and CDR2 is FVKESK. This CDR3 has 13 amino acids. DNA of the CDR3: TGTGCCGGCAGCTCAAGGTGGGGGGATGAGCAGTTCTTC. Translation gives CAGSSRWGDEQFF.

This clonotype was observed a few times. The chain combines TRBV5-1 with TRBJ2-5, with 8 bases aligning to TRBD1. Germline loops: CDR1 SGHRS, CDR2 YFSETQ. The CDR3 length is 16 residues. Trimming at V came to 2 bases and at J to 5 bases, leaving 11 bases not matched to a gene. The CDR3 DNA sequence: TGCGCCAGCAGCTTAGCGGACAGGGTAGCCGGGGAGACCCAGTACTTC. This codes for CASSLADRVAGETQYF.

This clonotype showed up just a few times. V is TRBV20-1 and J is TRBJ2-5, with D perhaps assigned TRBD1 or TRBD2 (5 bases each). Between the trimmed V and J ends, which lost 0 bases and 2 bases, there was a span of 22 bases. This CDR3 comprises 18 residues. Germline CDR1 DFQATT, CDR2 SNEGSKA (reference sequence). DNA of the CDR3: TGCAGTGCTAGAGATCTTGGTCTCCCGGGACCAAGACAAGAGACCCAGTACTTC. It yields the protein CSARDLGLPGPRQETQYF.

There are many counts of this clonotype. Written as DNA, the CDR3 is TGCAGTATCCGGGGAGGCGGGGGGAGCACAGATACGCAGTATTTT. This translates into CSIRGGGGSTDTQYF. The genes are TRBV20-1 and TRBJ2-3; TRBD2 agrees at 8 bases. CDR1 is DFQATT and CDR2 is SNEGSKA in the germline V gene (reference sequence). The ends lost 8 bases at V and 0 bases at J; junction bases unmatched: 10. There are 15 residues in the CDR3.

This clonotype was counted ten times or more. V usage is TRBV4-1 and J usage is TRBJ2-7; 8 bases are shared with TRBD2. This CDR3 has 16 amino acids. The J segment lost 4 bases and the V segment lost 0 bases, leaving 8 bases of the junction unmatched. CDR1 and CDR2 (germline): MGHRA, YSYEKL. CDR3 nucleotides: TGCGCCAGCAGCCAAGAGCGACTAGCGCGAATATACGAGCAGTACTTC. Translating gives CASSQERLARIYEQYF.

This rearrangement joins TRBV7-7 to TRBJ2-1, with TRBD2 matching 11 bases. The CDR3 contains 16 residues. Unmatched junction bases numbered 11, after V lost 4 bases and J lost 9 bases. CDR1 is SSHAT and CDR2 is FNYEAQ in the germline V gene (reference sequence). For the CDR3, the DNA is TGTGCCAGCAGCTCACAACTAGCGGGAGTTTTTGGTGAGCAGTTCTTC. Translating gives CASSSQLAGVFGEQFF. Together with reference TRBV7-7 and TRBJ2-1, the CDR3 gives the full variable domain: GAGVSQSPRYKVTKRGQDVTLRCDPISSHATLYWYQQALGQGPEFLTYFNYEAQPDKSGLPSDRFSAERPEGSISTLTIQRTEQRDSAMYRCASSSQLAGVFGEQFFGPGTRLTVL.

The rearrangement links TRBV29-1 to TRBJ2-5, with 7 bases identical to TRBD1. Germline lookup yields CDR1 SQVTM and CDR2 ANQGSEA. J gave up 5 bases and V 2 bases, and 5 bases lay outside the gene matches. CDR3 length: 13 amino acids. CDR3 residues: CSVETGALETQYF. In DNA form, the CDR3 reads TGCAGCGTTGAAACAGGGGCCCTTGAGACCCAGTACTTC.

The sample holds many counts of this clonotype. The chain links TRBV9 to TRBJ2-2; D is unresolved. The length of the CDR3 is 15 residues. Germline CDR1 reads SGDLS; CDR2 reads YYNGEE. The V and J ends lost 6 bases and 6 bases respectively, with 18 bases between them. This CDR3 is CASKSTASDPGELFF. The CDR3 DNA is TGTGCCAGCAAGTCTACGGCTTCTGACCCCGGGGAGCTGTTTTTT.

Comment on this clonotype: This may stem from a read error, because a much larger clone lies one nucleotide away. The chain combines TRBV29-1 with TRBJ2-3, with a weak D call TRBD2 (6 bases). Deletions cut 3 bases from V and 6 bases from J, with 19 bases between. Germline V gives CDR1 SQVTM, CDR2 ANQGSEA. This CDR3 contains 15 residues. The CDR3 DNA reads TGCAGCGTTGAGATCGGGTGGCGGGGTCGGGATACGCAGTATTTT. Its translation: CSVEIGWRGRDTQYF.

There are many counts of this clonotype. The chain recombines TRBV10-2 with TRBJ2-7; D perhaps matches TRBD2 (5 bases). Trimming stripped 6 bases from V and 6 bases from J, with 12 bases between. CDR1 and CDR2 from the germline V gene are WSHSY and SAAADI. The CDR3 spans 12 residues. Written as DNA, the CDR3 is TGCGCCAGCAGCCCAGAGGCGGGCGAGCAGTACTTC. Its translation: CASSPEAGEQYF.

The V call is TRBV7-2, the J call TRBJ2-5, with TRBD2 identical over 7 bases. The junction had 10 bases not matched to a gene; V was cut back by 5 bases and J by 4 bases. Germline V CDR1 and CDR2: SGHTA, FQGNSA. The CDR3 length is 15 residues. The CDR3 sequence is CASSPRRGGGETQYF. DNA for the CDR3: TGTGCCAGCAGCCCCCGGAGAGGCGGGGGAGAGACCCAGTACTTC.

This clonotype turned up a few times. This rearrangement joins TRBV5-4 to TRBJ1-2; D may be TRBD1 (5 bases). This CDR3 spans 15 amino acids. V gave up 0 bases and J gave up 4 bases, with 13 bases separating them. The germline V gene has CDR1 SGHNT and CDR2 YYREEE (reference sequence). The CDR3 spells CASSLGQGLIYGYTF. CDR3 nucleotides: TGTGCCAGCAGCTTGGGGCAGGGTTTAATCTATGGCTACACCTTC. The complete variable domain, with remaining parts taken from reference TRBV5-4 and TRBJ1-2, reads ETGVTQSPTHLIKTRGQQVTLRCSSQSGHNTVSWYQQALGQGPQFIFQYYREEENGRGNFPPRFSGLQFPNYSSELNVNALELDDSALYLCASSLGQGLIYGYTFGSGTRLTVV.

The genes are TRBV19 and TRBJ2-5, with a weak D call TRBD2 (5 bases). The length of the CDR3 is 15 residues. Per germline, CDR1 LNHDA and CDR2 SQIVND (reference sequence). Trimming stripped 10 bases from V and 4 bases from J, with 22 bases between. The DNA of the CDR3 is TGTGCCACCTTAGACGGCGGAGGAGGTCGAGAGACCCAGTACTTC. Its translation: CATLDGGGGRETQYF.

This clonotype was seen repeatedly, ten times or more. The chain couples TRBV7-8 to TRBJ2-2; 8 nucleotides match TRBD1. The CDR3 totals 14 residues. J gave up 5 bases and V 8 bases, and 7 bases lay outside the gene matches. Per germline, CDR1 SGHVS and CDR2 FQNEAQ. The CDR3 DNA sequence: TGTGCCAGCTCCGGTCAGGGGGCAACCGGGGAGCTGTTTTTT. The encoded protein is CASSGQGATGELFF.

This clonotype was counted ten times or more. The chain couples TRBV6-5 to TRBJ2-1; either TRBD1 or TRBD2 may fit D (6 bases each). Germline V gene data show CDR1 as MNHEY and CDR2 as SVGAGI. The length of the CDR3 is 16 residues. V lost 6 bases, J lost 2 bases, and 17 bases lay in between. CDR3 in amino acids: CASSPLGGSTYNEQFF. The CDR3, as DNA: TGTGCCAGCAGCCCCCTGGGGGGCTCCACCTACAATGAGCAGTTCTTC.

The table lists this clonotype with many counts. The rearrangement uses TRBV20-1 and TRBJ2-1; TRBD1 agrees at 8 bases. Trimming took 5 bases from V and 7 from J; bases not matched to a gene: 13. This CDR3 is 15 amino acids long. Germline loops: CDR1 DFQATT, CDR2 SNEGSKA (reference sequence). The CDR3 sequence: CSARLQGEISNEQFF. CDR3 in DNA: TGCAGTGCTCGCCTACAGGGGGAGATCAGTAATGAGCAGTTCTTC.

This clonotype was recorded a few times. The chain combines TRBV20-1 with TRBJ2-5, with TRBD2 as a possible D gene (5 bases). Per the germline V gene, CDR1 is DFQATT and CDR2 is SNEGSKA (reference sequence). V was pared by 5 bases and J by 3 bases, with 13 bases between. This CDR3 region has 13 residues. The CDR3 nucleotides read TGCAGTGCTCCTCGGACTGGCAAAGAGACCCAGTACTTC. This sequence encodes CSAPRTGKETQYF.

This clonotype has ten or more counts. The DNA for the CDR3 is TGTGCCAGCTCACTAACTGGACAGGGGCCCTACGAGCAGTACTTC. As protein: CASSLTGQGPYEQYF. The V call is TRBV18, the J call TRBJ2-7; 9 bases match TRBD1. Per the germline V gene, CDR1 is KGHSH and CDR2 is LQKENI. This CDR3 comprises 15 residues. V lost 4 bases, J lost 2 bases, and 6 bases stayed unmatched.